Presented here are 16 T cell receptor beta chains from one specimen sequenced in a study of CXCR3-negative and CXCR3-positive naive CD8 T cells. Via 5' RACE with UMI labels, TRB cDNA libraries were prepared. After re-calling the 5' RACE reads, TCRdb lists one entry per CDR3 protein, DNA absent. This sample lists some 130,000 distinct CDR3 sequences; its ten largest clones have roughly 0.29%. The source material was naive CXCR3- CD8+ T cells from blood. Subset meaning: CD45RO-CCR7+CD27+CD95- naive CD8+ T cells lacking CXCR3 (TNR3-). The receptors derive from a human donor in good health. Some clones in this sample may be carry-over from other donors' samples.

The rearrangement uses TRBV4-3 and TRBJ1-2; the TRBD1 assignment by TCRdb is unverifiable without DNA. CDR1 and CDR2 (germline): LGHNA, YSLEER. This CDR3 has 16 residues. The CDR3 spells CASSQYRQGANYGYTF.

The genes are TRBV24-1 and TRBJ1-1; TCRdb reports TRBD1, a call that lacks DNA to check it against. Germline V gives CDR1 KGHDR, CDR2 SFDVKD. The CDR3 spans 13 residues. The chain's CDR3 is CATRDNQNTEAFF.

The V call is TRBV28, the J call TRBJ2-7. CDR3 length equals 13 residues. The germline CDR1 and CDR2 sequences are MDHEN and SYDVKM. CDR3 loop: CASSLEAWYEQYF. The whole variable domain, filled in from reference TRBV28 and TRBJ2-7, reads DVKVTQSSRYLVKRTGEKVFLECVQDMDHENMFWYRQDPGLGLRLIYFSYDVKMKEKGDIPEGYSVSREKKERFSLILESASTNQTSMYLCASSLEAWYEQYFGPGTRLTVT.

This chain links TRBV20-1 with TRBJ2-1; TCRdb's assignment of TRBD2 cannot be checked, as there is no DNA. Germline lookup yields CDR1 DFQATT and CDR2 SNEGSKA (reference sequence). The CDR3 covers 14 residues. This CDR3 is CSARLAGDYNEQFF.

The chain employs TRBV20-1 and TRBJ2-3. The CDR3 sequence is 11 residues long. Germline values: CDR1 DFQATT, CDR2 SNEGSKA (reference sequence). This chain's CDR3 is CSASMADTQYF.

The chain employs TRBV9 and TRBJ2-3. The length of the CDR3 is 13 residues. CDR1 SGDLS and CDR2 YYNGEE come from the germline V gene. The CDR3 loop reads CASSVVLGDTQYF. Variable domain in full (rest from reference TRBV9 and TRBJ2-3): DSGVTQTPKHLITATGQRVTLRCSPRSGDLSVYWYQQSLDQGLQFLIQYYNGEERAKGNILERFSAQQFPDLHSELNLSSLELGDSALYFCASSVVLGDTQYFGPGTRLTVL.

J is TRBJ1-5 and V is TRBV27. The CDR3 length is 13 residues. Germline CDR1 and CDR2: MNHEY and SMNVEV (reference sequence). The CDR3 is CASSPYGGQPQHF.

The V call is TRBV10-2, the J call TRBJ2-7; without DNA, the TCRdb call of TRBD1 cannot be checked. The CDR3 is 12 amino acids. Germline assignment: CDR1 WSHSY and CDR2 SAAADI. The CDR3 here is CASEGSSYEQYF.

The V and J genes are TRBV28 and TRBJ1-1; TCRdb's D call of TRBD1 is untestable without DNA. This CDR3 has 13 amino acids. Looked up from germline, CDR1 is MDHEN and CDR2 is SYDVKM. The CDR3 spells CASSLPGVTEAFF.

The chain is built from TRBV6-1 and TRBJ1-3. Germline CDR1 and CDR2: MNHNS and SASEGT. The CDR3 loop spans 17 amino acids. The CDR3: CASNIYWTELSGNTIYF.

V and J are TRBV6-2 or TRBV6-3 and TRBJ2-7; checking the TCRdb D call of TRBD2 is not possible without DNA. The CDR3 runs 15 residues. Looked up from germline, CDR1 is MNHEY and CDR2 is SVGEGT. This CDR3 reads CASRNRLAAVYEQYF.

This chain uses TRBV29-1 with TRBJ2-1; with no DNA, the TCRdb D assignment of TRBD1 cannot be verified. This CDR3 has 14 residues. The germline V gene has CDR1 SQVTM and CDR2 ANQGSEA. The CDR3 region is CSVDFPIGRDEQFF.

V is TRBV7-2 and J is TRBJ1-5. The CDR3 is 15 residues long. Germline assignment: CDR1 SGHTA and CDR2 FQGNSA. CDR3: CASSPTEESNQPQHF.

V usage is TRBV29-1 and J usage is TRBJ2-7. The CDR3 has 13 amino acids. Germline assignment: CDR1 SQVTM and CDR2 ANQGSEA. CDR3 protein: CSVDRTDSYEQYF.

The chain links TRBV11-2 to TRBJ2-2. The CDR3 length is 17 residues. Germline CDR1 reads SGHAT; CDR2 reads FQNNGV. CDR3 region: CASSLAVGLAKAGELFF.

This CDR3 reads CSVVGGGTEAFF. This chain links TRBV29-1 with TRBJ1-1; checking the TCRdb D call of TRBD1 is not possible without DNA. The germline CDR1 and CDR2 sequences are SQVTM and ANQGSEA. This CDR3 has 12 amino acids.